One and the same sample provided the 30 T cell receptor beta chains below, sequenced in a study of spatial heterogeneity in lung cancer. Stated time point: sample taken at primary tumor resection. TCRdb ran MiXCR on the 5' RACE reads and lists one entry per CDR3 protein. The table records roughly 80,000 distinct CDR3 sequences, under 8.5% of them present only once. The sequences come from PBMCs, collected at surgery. The receptors derive from a male donor with early-stage non-small cell lung cancer.

There are many counts of this clonotype. The chain joins TRBV7-3 to TRBJ2-2; the D call may be TRBD1 or TRBD2 (5 bases each). Germline V gene lookup returns CDR1 SGHTA and CDR2 FQGTGA. V was trimmed by 2 bases and J by 7 bases, leaving 17 bases between them. The CDR3 has 16 residues. CDR3 sequence reads: CASSLEGRPKGGELFF. CDR3 nucleotide sequence: TGTGCCAGCAGCTTAGAGGGACGGCCTAAAGGCGGGGAGCTGTTTTTT.

In this sample, this clonotype turned up a few times. The chain joins TRBV5-1 to TRBJ2-2; 13 nucleotides align to TRBD2. With 3 bases clipped from V and 6 bases from J, the junction kept 8 bases outside the gene matches. The CDR3 is 17 residues long. Germline values: CDR1 SGHRS, CDR2 YFSETQ. DNA for the CDR3: TGCGCCAGCAGCTGGACTAGCGGGAGTTCCTCCGCCGGGGAGCTGTTTTTT. Encoded protein: CASSWTSGSSSAGELFF.

This clonotype has at least ten counts. This chain connects TRBV6-1 to TRBJ2-7; 7 bases are shared with TRBD1. The CDR3 totals 13 residues. The germline gives CDR1 MNHNS, CDR2 SASEGT. V was pared by 10 bases and J by 2 bases, with 8 bases of the junction left unmatched. The CDR3 here is CATSSRGTYEQYF. The CDR3 nucleotides read TGTGCCACAAGTTCCAGGGGGACCTACGAGCAGTACTTC.

The V gene is TRBV14, the J gene TRBJ2-1; D remains unclear. Germline CDR1 is SGHDN and CDR2 is FVKESK. Trimming stripped 4 bases from V and 4 bases from J, with 11 bases between. This CDR3 spans 14 amino acids. The DNA of the CDR3 is TGTGCCAGCAGCCCCGTAGACCCATACAATGAGCAGTTCTTC. Translating it yields CASSPVDPYNEQFF.

This clonotype was counted many times. This sequence joins TRBV5-1 and TRBJ1-5; D not resolved. This CDR3 contains 14 residues. Trimming shortened V by 2 bases and J by 3 bases, and 9 bases separated the two germline ends. Per germline, CDR1 SGHRS and CDR2 YFSETQ. This CDR3 reads CASSFSGDNQPQHF. CDR3 sequence (DNA): TGCGCCAGCAGCTTTTCCGGGGACAATCAGCCCCAGCATTTT.

Many counts were recorded for this clonotype. The V gene is TRBV5-1, the J gene TRBJ2-3; D gene unclear. V was shortened by 0 bases and J by 4 bases, with 6 bases between the two germline ends. CDR3 length: 13 residues. Per germline, CDR1 SGHRS and CDR2 YFSETQ. In DNA, the CDR3 is TGCGCCAGCAGCTTGGCAGGATCAGATACGCAGTATTTT. As protein: CASSLAGSDTQYF.

This clonotype was seen many times. The V call is TRBV27, the J call TRBJ2-1; tentatively, D is TRBD1 or TRBD2 (5 bases each). Looked up from germline, CDR1 is MNHEY and CDR2 is SMNVEV (reference sequence). The V and J ends lost 2 bases and 5 bases respectively, with 10 bases between them. CDR3 length: 14 amino acids. The CDR3 DNA reads as TGTGCCAGCAGTTTACTCGGGGCACACAATGAGCAGTTCTTC. Amino acids: CASSLLGAHNEQFF.

This clonotype was observed a handful of times. J is TRBJ2-1 and V is TRBV15; the D is unclear. Germline V gives CDR1 LNHNV, CDR2 YYDKDF (reference sequence). CDR3 length equals 12 residues. Trimming pared 1 base from V and 5 bases from J, leaving 3 bases between. In nucleotides, the CDR3 is TGTGCCACCAGCAGAGTTAACAATGAGCAGTTCTTC. This codes for CATSRVNNEQFF.

The chain employs TRBV5-1 and TRBJ1-1; D remains unclear. The CDR3 spans 15 residues. Trimming took off 2 bases at V and 1 base at J, with 12 bases between the two ends. CDR1 is SGHRS, CDR2 YFSETQ, per germline. CDR3 amino acids: CASSLTAVKNTEAFF. The CDR3 DNA reads as TGCGCCAGCAGCTTAACGGCAGTGAAGAACACTGAAGCTTTCTTT.

About this clonotype: This is likely a read error, given that the CDR3 carries no conserved phenylalanine or tryptophan at its end. The chain uses TRBV20-1 and TRBJ1-2; TRBD1 might be the D (5 bases). CDR1 DFQATT and CDR2 SNEGSKA come from the germline V gene (reference sequence). V was trimmed by 5 bases and J by 4 bases, leaving 14 bases between them. The CDR3 has 13 amino acids. This chain's CDR3 is CSAPPGPSYGYTS. In DNA, the CDR3 is TGCAGTGCTCCCCCAGGGCCCAGCTATGGCTACACCTCC.

This clonotype came up many times. The gene calls are TRBV20-1 and TRBJ1-5, with a possible D match to TRBD1 (6 bases). With 1 base removed from V and 5 bases from J, the gap between germline ends came to 9 bases. The CDR3 has 13 amino acids. Germline V CDR1 and CDR2: DFQATT, SNEGSKA (reference sequence). In nucleotides, the CDR3 is TGCAGTGCTAGAGTGGGGGCTGATCAGCCCCAGCATTTT. Translation: CSARVGADQPQHF.

Only a few counts were recorded for this clonotype. The rearrangement links TRBV7-9 to TRBJ2-7, with D hard to call. This CDR3 is built from 11 residues. V lost 5 bases to trimming and J lost 4 bases, with 6 bases between them. Germline V gives CDR1 SEHNR, CDR2 FQNEAQ (reference sequence). The CDR3 DNA follows: TGTGCCAGCAGCGACGGATACGAGCAGTACTTC. The encoded protein is CASSDGYEQYF.

This chain joins TRBV11-2 and TRBJ1-4, with 8 positions matching TRBD1. Trimming took 6 bases from V and 2 from J; bases not matched to a gene: 8. The CDR3 sequence is 16 residues long. Germline V CDR1 and CDR2: SGHAT, FQNNGV. This CDR3 reads CASRNLRGRTNEKLFF. DNA for the CDR3: TGTGCCAGCAGGAACCTCAGGGGGCGGACTAATGAAAAACTGTTTTTT.

The sample holds many counts of this clonotype. The rearrangement uses TRBV6-6 and TRBJ2-1; D call uncertain. V was trimmed by 7 bases and J by 11 bases, leaving 21 bases between them. This CDR3 has 14 residues. Germline V gene data show CDR1 as MNHNY and CDR2 as SVGAGI (reference sequence). CDR3 coding DNA: TGTGCCAGCATCGCCGCCGGGCCGGGTGGAAAGCAGTTCTTC. Protein: CASIAAGPGGKQFF.

The chain couples TRBV5-1 to TRBJ1-1; D ambiguous. This CDR3 contains 15 residues. V dropped 4 bases and J dropped 3 bases, with 16 bases sitting between them. CDR1 is SGHRS, CDR2 YFSETQ, per germline. CDR3 bases: TGCGCCAGCAGCATCGACGGAAGGCGGGACACTGAAGCTTTCTTT. Translating it yields CASSIDGRRDTEAFF.

The rearrangement uses TRBV24-1 and TRBJ2-3; TRBD1 aligns across 7 bases. V shed 4 bases, J shed 1 base, and the junction held 10 bases outside the gene matches. The CDR3 has 17 amino acids. Germline V gene data show CDR1 as KGHDR and CDR2 as SFDVKD. DNA for the CDR3: TGTGCCACCAGTGACCGGACTCCTCAGGGGGGCACAGATACGCAGTATTTT. It is translated as CATSDRTPQGGTDTQYF.

With respect to this clonotype: An end of the junction differs from the germline gene, which may be a read error. The chain links TRBV15 to TRBJ2-7, with no clear D. The CDR3 has 15 residues. The germline CDR1 and CDR2 sequences are LNHNV and YYDKDF (reference sequence). CDR3 amino acids: CATSGETHGSYEPYF. CDR3 sequence (DNA): TGTGCCACCAGCGGAGAGACGCACGGCTCCTACGAGCCGTACTTC.

This clonotype has at least ten counts. J is TRBJ2-5 and V is TRBV7-2; D remains ambiguous. V lost 3 bases and J lost 4, with 6 bases in between. Looked up from germline, CDR1 is SGHTA and CDR2 is FQGNSA. CDR3 length: 12 amino acids. CDR3 in DNA: TGTGCCAGCAGCTTGGTCCGAGAGACCCAGTACTTC. Translated, it gives CASSLVRETQYF.

This clonotype was found many times. The chain has TRBV29-1 and TRBJ1-5; the D gene is possibly TRBD1 (5 bases). This CDR3 is built from 13 residues. Germline V gives CDR1 SQVTM, CDR2 ANQGSEA. V lost 4 bases to trimming and J lost 7 bases, with 14 bases between them. The CDR3 sequence is CSVALGVDQPQHF. The CDR3 bases are TGCAGCGTTGCGCTAGGGGTGGACCAGCCCCAGCATTTT. The full variable domain, completed using reference TRBV29-1 and TRBJ1-5, is SAVISQKPSRDICQRGTSLTIQCQVDSQVTMMFWYRQQPGQSLTLIATANQGSEATYESGFVIDKFPISRPNLTFSTLTVSNMSPEDSSIYLCSVALGVDQPQHFGDGTRLSIL.

This clonotype showed up many times. The CDR3 region is CASSVSNFFNEQYF. CDR3 coding DNA: TGTGCCAGCAGTGTCTCCAACTTTTTCAACGAGCAGTACTTC. This sequence joins TRBV2 and TRBJ2-7; D call uncertain. Trimming left V 4 bases short and J 5 bases short, with 15 bases between. CDR1 SNHLY and CDR2 FYNNEI come from the germline V gene. This CDR3 is built from 14 residues.

The table lists this clonotype with many counts. The V gene is TRBV7-9, the J gene TRBJ2-7; no clear D gene. The CDR3 totals 12 residues. CDR1 is SEHNR and CDR2 is FQNEAQ in the germline V gene (reference sequence). V was pared by 2 bases and J by 0 bases, with 2 bases between. As DNA, the CDR3 is TGTGCCAGCAGCTTATCCTCCTACGAGCAGTACTTC. Amino acid sequence: CASSLSSYEQYF.

V is TRBV7-8 and J is TRBJ1-4; TRBD1 aligns across 8 bases. The CDR3 totals 15 residues. CDR1 and CDR2 from the germline V gene are SGHVS and FQNEAQ. Trimming removed 1 base from V and 8 bases from J; junction bases left unmatched: 6. DNA of the CDR3: TGTGCCAGCAGCTTAGTCCGGGACAGGAGGGAAAAACTGTTTTTT. Translation: CASSLVRDRREKLFF. Based on the CDR3 plus reference TRBV7-8 and TRBJ1-4, the full variable domain is GAGVSQSPRYKVAKRGQDVALRCDPISGHVSLFWYQQALGQGPEFLTYFQNEAQLDKSGLPSDRFFAERPEGSVSTLKIQRTQQEDSAVYLCASSLVRDRREKLFFGSGTQLSVL.

In the case of this clonotype: A read error is possible here, since a much larger clone lies one base away. The rearrangement uses TRBV20-1 and TRBJ2-7, with 7 positions matching TRBD1. There are 13 residues in the CDR3. Germline assignment: CDR1 DFQATT and CDR2 SNEGSKA (reference sequence). For the CDR3, the DNA is TGCAGTGCTAGGGGGGACAGAACGTACGAGCAGCACTTC. This sequence encodes CSARGDRTYEQHF.

This clonotype has ten or more counts. J is TRBJ2-7 and V is TRBV9, with D possibly matching TRBD2 (6 bases). This CDR3 comprises 15 residues. Trimming left V 4 bases short and J 5 bases short, with 19 bases between. Germline V CDR1 and CDR2: SGDLS, YYNGEE. The CDR3 sequence: CASSSTDMPGDEQYF. The DNA for the CDR3 is TGTGCCAGCAGCTCTACTGACATGCCGGGGGACGAGCAGTACTTC.

The chain employs TRBV30 and TRBJ1-1; D call uncertain. The CDR3 length is 13 residues. V was trimmed by 0 bases and J by 6 bases, leaving 11 bases between them. Looked up from germline, CDR1 is GTSNPN and CDR2 is SVGIG (reference sequence). Here the CDR3 reads CAWSVNTVSEAFF. The DNA of the CDR3 is TGTGCCTGGAGTGTAAATACGGTTTCTGAAGCTTTCTTT.

This clonotype was picked up many times. The chain carries TRBV5-1 and TRBJ2-2; TRBD1 matches at 7 bases. The CDR3 loop spans 17 amino acids. Trimming took 4 bases from V and 0 from J; bases not matched to a gene: 9. Germline-derived CDR1 and CDR2 are SGHRS and YFSETQ. The DNA of the CDR3 is TGCGCCAGCAGCAGAAGACAGGGAGCCGCGAACACCGGGGAGCTGTTTTTT. Translating it yields CASSRRQGAANTGELFF.

A remark on this clonotype: A single base separates this from a much larger clone, so it may be a read error. V and J are TRBV5-1 and TRBJ2-3, with TRBD2 identical over 8 bases. The CDR3 loop spans 14 amino acids. Germline V gives CDR1 SGHRS, CDR2 YFSETQ. The CDR3 nucleotides are TGCGCCAGCAGCTTGGCCACTAGCGGAGATACGCGGTATTTT. The encoded protein is CASSLATSGDTRYF.

The J gene is TRBJ2-5, the V gene TRBV7-2; 13 positions match TRBD2. This CDR3 comprises 13 residues. V shed 8 bases, J shed 6 bases, and the junction held 3 bases outside the gene matches. In germline, CDR1 is SGHTA, CDR2 FQGNSA. DNA of the CDR3: TGTGCCAGCCGACTAGCGGGAGGAAAGACCCAGTACTTC. It codes for CASRLAGGKTQYF.

This clonotype was picked up many times. J is TRBJ2-3 and V is TRBV11-3; TRBD1 matches 8 bases. Looked up from germline, CDR1 is SGHNT and CDR2 is YENEEA. V lost 3 bases and J lost 3; bases outside the gene matches: 8. The CDR3 loop spans 16 amino acids. The DNA for the CDR3 is TGTGCCAGCAGCTTTCCACAAGGACAGGGAACAGATACGCAGTATTTT. This gives the protein CASSFPQGQGTDTQYF.

This clonotype came up many times. This chain links TRBV12-3 or TRBV12-4 with TRBJ1-5; D perhaps matches TRBD1 (6 bases). This CDR3 contains 15 residues. Deletions cut 3 bases from V and 0 bases from J, with 9 bases between. The chain's CDR3 is CASSFGQSSNQPQHF. The CDR3 coding sequence is TGTGCCAGCAGTTTCGGACAGAGTAGCAATCAGCCCCAGCATTTT.